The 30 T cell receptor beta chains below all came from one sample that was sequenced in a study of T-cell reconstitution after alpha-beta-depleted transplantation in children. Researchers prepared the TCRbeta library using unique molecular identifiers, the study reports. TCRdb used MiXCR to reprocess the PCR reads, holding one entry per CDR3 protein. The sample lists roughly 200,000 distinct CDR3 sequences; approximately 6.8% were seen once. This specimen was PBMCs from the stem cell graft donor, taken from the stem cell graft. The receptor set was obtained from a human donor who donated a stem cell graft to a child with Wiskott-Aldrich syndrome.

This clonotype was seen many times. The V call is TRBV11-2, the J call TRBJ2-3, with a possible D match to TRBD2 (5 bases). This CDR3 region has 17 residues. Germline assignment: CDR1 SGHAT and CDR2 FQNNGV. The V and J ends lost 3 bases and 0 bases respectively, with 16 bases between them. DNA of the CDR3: TGTGCCAGCAGCTTCCGACGGGAAGAGGTTAGCACAGATACGCAGTATTTT. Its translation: CASSFRREEVSTDTQYF.

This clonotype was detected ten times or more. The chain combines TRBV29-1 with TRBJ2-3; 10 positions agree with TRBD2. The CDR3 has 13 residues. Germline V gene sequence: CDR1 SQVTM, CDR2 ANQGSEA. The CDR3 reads CNGLAEGTDTQYF. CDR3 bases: TGCAACGGACTAGCGGAGGGCACAGATACGCAGTATTTT.

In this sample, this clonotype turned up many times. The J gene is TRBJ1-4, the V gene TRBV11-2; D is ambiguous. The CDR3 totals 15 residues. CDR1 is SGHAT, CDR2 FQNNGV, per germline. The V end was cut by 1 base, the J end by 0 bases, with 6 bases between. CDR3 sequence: CASSLVLATNEKLFF. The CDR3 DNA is TGTGCCAGCAGCTTAGTGTTAGCAACTAATGAAAAACTGTTTTTT. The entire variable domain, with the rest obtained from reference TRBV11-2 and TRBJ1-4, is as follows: EAGVAQSPRYKIIEKRQSVAFWCNPISGHATLYWYQQILGQGPKLLIQFQNNGVVDDSQLPKDRFSAERLKGVDSTLKIQPAKLEDSAVYLCASSLVLATNEKLFFGSGTQLSVL.

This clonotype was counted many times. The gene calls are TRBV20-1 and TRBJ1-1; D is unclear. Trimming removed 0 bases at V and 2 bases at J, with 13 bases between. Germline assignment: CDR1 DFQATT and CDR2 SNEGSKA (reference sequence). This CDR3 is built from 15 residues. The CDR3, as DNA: TGCAGTGCTAGAGATCTCGGGGATCCCAACACTGAAGCTTTCTTT. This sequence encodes CSARDLGDPNTEAFF.

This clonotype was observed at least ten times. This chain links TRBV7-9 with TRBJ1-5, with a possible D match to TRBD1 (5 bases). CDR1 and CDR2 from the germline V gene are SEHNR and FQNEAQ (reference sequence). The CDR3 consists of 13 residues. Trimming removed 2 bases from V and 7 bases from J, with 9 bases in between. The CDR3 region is CASSLQGSQPQHF. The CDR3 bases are TGTGCCAGCAGCTTACAGGGATCCCAGCCCCAGCATTTT.

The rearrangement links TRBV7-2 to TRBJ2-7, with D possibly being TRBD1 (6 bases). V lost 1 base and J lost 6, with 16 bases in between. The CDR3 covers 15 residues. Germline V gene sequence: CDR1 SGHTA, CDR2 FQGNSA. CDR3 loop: CASSLEPGHLTEQYF. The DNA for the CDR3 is TGTGCCAGCAGCTTAGAACCGGGACACCTCACCGAGCAGTACTTC.

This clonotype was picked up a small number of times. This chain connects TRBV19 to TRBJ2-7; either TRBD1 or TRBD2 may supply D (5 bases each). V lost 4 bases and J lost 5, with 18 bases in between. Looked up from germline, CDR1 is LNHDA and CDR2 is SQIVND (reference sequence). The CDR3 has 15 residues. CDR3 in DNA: TGTGCCAGTAGTAGGGGCACGGGATTTGACGACGAGCAGTACTTC. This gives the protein CASSRGTGFDDEQYF.

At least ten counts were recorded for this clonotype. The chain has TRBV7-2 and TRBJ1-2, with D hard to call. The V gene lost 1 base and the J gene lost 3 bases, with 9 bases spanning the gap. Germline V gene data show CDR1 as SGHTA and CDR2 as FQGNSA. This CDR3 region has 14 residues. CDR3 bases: TGTGCCAGCAGCTTAGACGGACGGTACTATGGCTACACCTTC. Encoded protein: CASSLDGRYYGYTF.

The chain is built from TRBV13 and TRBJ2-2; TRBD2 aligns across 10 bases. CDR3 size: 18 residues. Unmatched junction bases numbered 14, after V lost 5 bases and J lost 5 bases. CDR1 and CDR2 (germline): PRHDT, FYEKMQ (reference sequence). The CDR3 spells CASSRLAGLAGATGELFF. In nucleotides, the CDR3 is TGTGCCAGCAGCAGGTTAGCGGGCCTAGCGGGAGCAACCGGGGAGCTGTTTTTT.

CDR3 sequence reads: CASRSSGWWDTEAFF. The CDR3 nucleotides are TGTGCCAGCAGATCCTCAGGGTGGTGGGACACTGAAGCTTTCTTT. The gene calls are TRBV6-5 and TRBJ1-1, with D perhaps matching TRBD1 (5 bases). CDR3 length equals 15 residues. V was trimmed by 6 bases and J by 3 bases, leaving 17 bases between them. Germline CDR1 and CDR2: MNHEY and SVGAGI.

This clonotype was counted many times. CDR3 in amino acids: CAISEWRQDTDTQYF. DNA of the CDR3: TGTGCCATCAGTGAATGGAGACAAGACACAGATACGCAGTATTTT. The V call is TRBV10-3, the J call TRBJ2-3, with D hard to call. The V gene lost 3 bases and the J gene lost 2 bases, with 12 bases spanning the gap. This CDR3 comprises 15 residues. Germline V lookup: CDR1 ENHRY, CDR2 SYGVKD.

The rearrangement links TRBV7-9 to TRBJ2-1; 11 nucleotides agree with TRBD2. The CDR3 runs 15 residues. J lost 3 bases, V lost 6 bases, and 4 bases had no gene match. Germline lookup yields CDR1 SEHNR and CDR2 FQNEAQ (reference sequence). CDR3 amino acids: CASRLAGASYNEQFF. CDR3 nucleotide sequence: TGTGCCAGCAGACTAGCGGGGGCCAGCTACAATGAGCAGTTCTTC.

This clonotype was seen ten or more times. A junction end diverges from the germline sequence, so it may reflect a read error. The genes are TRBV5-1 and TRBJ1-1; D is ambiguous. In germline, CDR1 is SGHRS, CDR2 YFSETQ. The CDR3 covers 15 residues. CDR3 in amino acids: CASSKEGLLNTEAFF. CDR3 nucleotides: TGTGCCAGCAGCAAAGAAGGGCTCTTGAACACTGAAGCTTTCTTT.

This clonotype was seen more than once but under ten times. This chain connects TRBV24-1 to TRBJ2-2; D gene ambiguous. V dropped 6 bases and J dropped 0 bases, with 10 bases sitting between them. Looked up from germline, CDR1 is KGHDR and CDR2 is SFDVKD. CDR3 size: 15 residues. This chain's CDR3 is CATSSTPANTGELFF. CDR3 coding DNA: TGTGCCACCAGTTCGACGCCAGCGAACACCGGGGAGCTGTTTTTT.

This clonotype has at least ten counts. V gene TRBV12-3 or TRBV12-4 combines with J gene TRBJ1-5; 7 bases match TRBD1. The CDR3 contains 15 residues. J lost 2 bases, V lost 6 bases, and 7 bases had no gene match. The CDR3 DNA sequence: TGTGCCAGCAGGGCCAGACAGGGAGGCAATCAGCCCCAGCATTTT. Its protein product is CASRARQGGNQPQHF.

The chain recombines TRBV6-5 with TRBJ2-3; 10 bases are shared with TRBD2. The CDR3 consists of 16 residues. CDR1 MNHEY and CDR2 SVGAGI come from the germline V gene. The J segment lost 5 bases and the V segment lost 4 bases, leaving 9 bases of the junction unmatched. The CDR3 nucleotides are TGTGCCAGCAGTTCTATAACTAGCGGGAACGGAGATACGCAGTATTTT. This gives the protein CASSSITSGNGDTQYF.

The CDR3, as DNA: TGTGCCAGCTCACCGCCGGGACAGCCGCGTTATGGCTACACCTTC. This encodes CASSPPGQPRYGYTF. The chain is built from TRBV18 and TRBJ1-2, with 7 bases matching TRBD1. J was trimmed by 5 bases and V by 3 bases; bases with no gene match: 9. This CDR3 has 15 residues. Looked up from germline, CDR1 is KGHSH and CDR2 is LQKENI.

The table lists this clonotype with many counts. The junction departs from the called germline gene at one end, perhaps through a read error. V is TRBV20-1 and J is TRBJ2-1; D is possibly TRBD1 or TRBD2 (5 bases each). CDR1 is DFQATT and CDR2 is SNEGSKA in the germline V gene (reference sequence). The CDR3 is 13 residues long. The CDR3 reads CSTRQPAYNEQFF. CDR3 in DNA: TGCAGTACTAGACAGCCTGCCTACAATGAGCAGTTCTTC.

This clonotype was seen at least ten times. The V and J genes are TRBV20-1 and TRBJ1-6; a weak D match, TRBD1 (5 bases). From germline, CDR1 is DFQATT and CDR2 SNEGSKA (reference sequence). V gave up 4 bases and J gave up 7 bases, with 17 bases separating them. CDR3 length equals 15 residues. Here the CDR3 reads CSAKHIGALNSPLHF. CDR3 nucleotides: TGCAGTGCTAAGCACATTGGGGCGCTGAATTCACCCCTCCACTTT.

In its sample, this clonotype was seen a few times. In DNA form, the CDR3 reads TGTGCCAGCAGTTTGGACATGAACTCCTACGAGCAGTACTTC. It specifies CASSLDMNSYEQYF. This chain connects TRBV28 to TRBJ2-7, with a tentative D call TRBD1 (5 bases). This CDR3 region has 14 residues. V lost 3 bases to trimming and J lost 0 bases, with 9 bases between them. CDR1 is MDHEN and CDR2 is SYDVKM in the germline V gene.

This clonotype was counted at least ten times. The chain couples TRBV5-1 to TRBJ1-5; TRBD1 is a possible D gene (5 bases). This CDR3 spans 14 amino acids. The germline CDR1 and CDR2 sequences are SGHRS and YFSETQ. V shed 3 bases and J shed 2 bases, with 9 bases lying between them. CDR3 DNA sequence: TGCGCCAGCAGCTGGGACGGACGCAATCAGCCCCAGCATTTT. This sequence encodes CASSWDGRNQPQHF.

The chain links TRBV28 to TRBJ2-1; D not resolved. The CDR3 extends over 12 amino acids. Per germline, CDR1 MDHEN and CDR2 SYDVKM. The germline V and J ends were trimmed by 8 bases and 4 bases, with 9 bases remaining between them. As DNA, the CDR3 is TGTGCCAGCCTAAACCCGTACAATGAGCAGTTCTTC. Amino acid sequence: CASLNPYNEQFF.

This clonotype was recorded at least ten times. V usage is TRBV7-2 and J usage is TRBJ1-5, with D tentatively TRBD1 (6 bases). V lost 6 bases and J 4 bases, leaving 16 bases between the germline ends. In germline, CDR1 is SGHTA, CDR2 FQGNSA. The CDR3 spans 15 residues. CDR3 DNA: TGTGCCAGCAGTCCGGGGGGGGCAGGTAATCAGCCCCAGCATTTT. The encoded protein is CASSPGGAGNQPQHF.

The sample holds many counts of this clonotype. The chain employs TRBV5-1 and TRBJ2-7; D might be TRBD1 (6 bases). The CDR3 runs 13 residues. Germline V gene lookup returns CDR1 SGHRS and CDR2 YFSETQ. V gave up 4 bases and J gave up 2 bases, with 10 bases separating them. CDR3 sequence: CASSPDRTYEQYF. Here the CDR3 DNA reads TGCGCCAGCAGCCCGGACAGAACCTACGAGCAGTACTTC.

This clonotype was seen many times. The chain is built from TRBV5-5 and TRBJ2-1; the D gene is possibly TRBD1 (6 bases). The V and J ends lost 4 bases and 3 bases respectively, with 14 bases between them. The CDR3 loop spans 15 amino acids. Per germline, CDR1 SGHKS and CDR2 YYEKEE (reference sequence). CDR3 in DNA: TGTGCCAGCAGCCGGGAACGGGACATCTACAATGAGCAGTTCTTC. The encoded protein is CASSRERDIYNEQFF.

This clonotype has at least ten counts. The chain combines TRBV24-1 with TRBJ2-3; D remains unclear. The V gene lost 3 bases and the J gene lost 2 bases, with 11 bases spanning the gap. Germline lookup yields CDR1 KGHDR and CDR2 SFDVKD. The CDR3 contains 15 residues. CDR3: CATSDQEPFTDTQYF. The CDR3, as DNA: TGTGCCACCAGTGATCAGGAGCCCTTCACAGATACGCAGTATTTT.

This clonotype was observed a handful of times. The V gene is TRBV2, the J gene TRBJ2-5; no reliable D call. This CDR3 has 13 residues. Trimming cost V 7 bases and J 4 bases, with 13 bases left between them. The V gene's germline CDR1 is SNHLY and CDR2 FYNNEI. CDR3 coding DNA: TGTGCCAGCATTAACGGATTGCTAGAGACCCAGTACTTC. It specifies CASINGLLETQYF.

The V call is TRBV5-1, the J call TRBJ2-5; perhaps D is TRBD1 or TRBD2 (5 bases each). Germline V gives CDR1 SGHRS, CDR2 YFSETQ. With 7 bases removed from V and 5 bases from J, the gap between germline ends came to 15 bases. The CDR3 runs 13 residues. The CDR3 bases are TGCGCCAGCCGGAAGGGGCCGGGGGAGACCCAGTACTTC. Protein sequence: CASRKGPGETQYF.

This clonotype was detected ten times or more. CDR3 coding DNA: TGTGCCAGCAGTCCGTTGGCAGGTGCCAATTCACCCCTCCACTTT. Protein product: CASSPLAGANSPLHF. The chain couples TRBV12-3 or TRBV12-4 to TRBJ1-6; no clear D. Trimming stripped 5 bases from V and 7 bases from J, with 15 bases between. The length of the CDR3 is 15 residues.

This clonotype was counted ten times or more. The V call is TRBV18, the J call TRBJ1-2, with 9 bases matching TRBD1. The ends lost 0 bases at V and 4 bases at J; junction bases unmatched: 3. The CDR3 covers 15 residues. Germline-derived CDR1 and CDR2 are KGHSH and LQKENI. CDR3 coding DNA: TGTGCCAGCTCACCACCGGGACAGGGAGGCTATGGCTACACCTTC. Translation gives CASSPPGQGGYGYTF. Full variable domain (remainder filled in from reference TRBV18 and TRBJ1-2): NAGVMQNPRHLVRRRGQEARLRCSPMKGHSHVYWYRQLPEEGLKFMVYLQKENIIDESGMPKERFSAEFPKEGPSILRIQQVVRGDSAAYFCASSPPGQGGYGYTFGSGTRLTVV.